This T cell receptor beta chain is from a study of T cell repertoires in cytomegalovirus infection. Looking at the study overall: The authors relied on CMV epitopes, both recently identified HLA-C-restricted and well-studied HLA-B-restricted. Carrying CMV and the relevant HLA type showed in public TCR beta signatures. Study-level results: Identification of carriers of CMV plus the relevant HLA was performed using cumulative public TCR beta family frequency. Within the response measured ex vivo, HLA-C-restricted CMV-specific TCR beta clonotypes were dominant.

The germline CDR1 and CDR2 sequences are SEHNR and FQNEAQ (reference sequence). V was clipped by 5 bases and J by 0 bases, with 23 bases between them. The length of the CDR3 is 19 residues. TCRdb called the reads again in MiXCR, with one record for every CDR3 protein. The sample holds about 500,000 distinct CDR3 sequences; more than 30% are singletons and the top ten take roughly 15%. This clonotype was observed a handful of times. Its antigen is unidentified. The chain uses TRBV7-9 and TRBJ1-3; D is unresolved. The specimen was cultured PBMCs, collected from culture after CMV antigen stimulation. This clonotype was obtained from a human donor in good health (CMV status not recorded). Some clones in this sample may be carry-over from other donors' samples. The CDR3 sequence: CASSHPRERYRLSGNTIYF. In nucleotides, the CDR3 is TGTGCCAGCAGCCACCCCAGAGAGAGATATAGACTCTCTGGAAACACCATATATTTT.